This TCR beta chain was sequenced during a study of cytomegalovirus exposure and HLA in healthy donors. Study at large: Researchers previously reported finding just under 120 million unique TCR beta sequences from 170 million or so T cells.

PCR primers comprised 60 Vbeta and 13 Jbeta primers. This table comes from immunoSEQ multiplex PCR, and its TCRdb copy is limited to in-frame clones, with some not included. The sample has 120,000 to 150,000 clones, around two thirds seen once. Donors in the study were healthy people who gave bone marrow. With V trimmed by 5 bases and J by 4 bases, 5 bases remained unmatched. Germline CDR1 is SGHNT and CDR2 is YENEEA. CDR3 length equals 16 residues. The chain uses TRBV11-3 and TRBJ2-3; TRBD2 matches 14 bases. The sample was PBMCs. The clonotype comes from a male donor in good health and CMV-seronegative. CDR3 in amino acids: CASSPRTSGGPDTQYF. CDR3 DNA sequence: TGTGCCAGCAGCCCTCGGACTAGCGGGGGGCCAGATACGCAGTATTTT.